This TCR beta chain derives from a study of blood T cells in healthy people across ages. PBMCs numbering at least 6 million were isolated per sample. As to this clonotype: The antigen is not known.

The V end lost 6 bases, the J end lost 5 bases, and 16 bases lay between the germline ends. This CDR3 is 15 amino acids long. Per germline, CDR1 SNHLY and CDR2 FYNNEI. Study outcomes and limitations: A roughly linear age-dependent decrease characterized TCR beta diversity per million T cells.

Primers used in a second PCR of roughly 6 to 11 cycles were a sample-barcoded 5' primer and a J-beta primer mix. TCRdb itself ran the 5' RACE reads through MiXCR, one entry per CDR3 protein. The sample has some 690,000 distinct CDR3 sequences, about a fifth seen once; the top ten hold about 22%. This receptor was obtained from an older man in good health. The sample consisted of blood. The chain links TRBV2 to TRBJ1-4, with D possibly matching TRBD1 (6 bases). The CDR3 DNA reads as TGTGCCAGCAGAAGGGCGGACAGTTTCAATGAAAAACTGTTTTTT. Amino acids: CASRRADSFNEKLFF.